The rows below give T cell receptor beta chains drawn from one sample of a study of control samples from healthy donors and cancer patients. Measured with immunoSEQ multiplex PCR; TCRdb has only the in-frame clones, and not every one. In the table there are 120,000 or so clones, around nine tenths of which are singletons. The sample consisted of blood. The receptor set was obtained from a man aged 40-50 years in good health. CDR3s include the opening cysteine and the closing phenylalanine or tryptophan. D genes are given only for firm matches. The size of a clone is reported for some rows only, either as once, few or many, or as a class for expanded clones.

d_call	clone_size	cdr3_length	v_call	j_call	cdr3_aa	cdr3_nt
.	.	15	TRBV10-2	TRBJ2-7	CASSVVGGPIYEQYF	TGCGCCAGCAGTGTAGTAGGGGGACCCATCTACGAGCAGTACTTC
.	.	13	TRBV5-4	TRBJ1-2	CASSLTGTYGYTF	TGTGCCAGCAGCTTAACCGGGACGTATGGCTACACCTTC
.	.	13	TRBV18	TRBJ1-3	CASTGAAGNTIYF	TGTGCCTCTACCGGGGCAGCTGGAAACACCATATATTTT
.	.	12	TRBV19	TRBJ1-2	CASSETLRGYTF	TGTGCCAGTAGTGAGACTCTGCGGGGCTACACCTTC
.	.	12	TRBV5-1	TRBJ2-1	CASSPSAYEQFF	TGCGCCAGCAGCCCCTCCGCGTATGAGCAGTTCTTC
.	.	16	TRBV7-2	TRBJ2-3	CASSLAPGAGADTQYF	TGTGCCAGCAGCTTAGCCCCGGGGGCGGGGGCAGATACGCAGTATTTT
.	.	14	TRBV2	TRBJ2-7	CASSDQTRTYEQYF	TGTGCCAGCAGTGATCAGACACGAACCTACGAGCAGTACTTC
.	.	10	TRBV30	TRBJ1-2	CAWSENGYTF	TGTGCCTGGAGTGAGAATGGCTACACCTTC
TRBD1	.	17	TRBV19	TRBJ1-5	CASKPLPQQGFNQPQHF	TGTGCCAGTAAACCTCTCCCCCAACAGGGGTTCAATCAGCCCCAGCATTTT
TRBD2	.	16	TRBV3-1/TRBV3-2	TRBJ2-7	CASSHEAGGNSYEQYF	TGTGCCAGCAGCCACGAAGCGGGGGGCAACTCCTACGAGCAGTACTTC
.	.	15	TRBV18	TRBJ1-1	CASSPTDSFNTEAFF	TGTGCCAGCTCACCAACGGACAGTTTCAACACTGAAGCTTTCTTT
TRBD2	once	16	TRBV7-9	TRBJ2-7	CASSFGPASGVYEQYF	TGTGCCAGCAGCTTCGGCCCGGCTAGCGGGGTCTACGAGCAGTACTTC
TRBD1	once	13	TRBV9	TRBJ2-7	CASTRDRGGEQYF	TGTGCCAGCACCCGGGACAGGGGTGGCGAGCAGTACTTC
TRBD1	.	15	TRBV25-1	TRBJ1-1	CASSAPSQGVPEAFF	TGTGCCAGCAGTGCCCCTTCACAGGGGGTCCCTGAAGCTTTCTTT
TRBD1	.	14	TRBV3-1/TRBV3-2	TRBJ1-3	CASSVGTGGNTIYF	TGTGCCAGCAGCGTAGGGACAGGGGGAAACACCATATATTTT
.	.	16	TRBV5-1	TRBJ1-6	CASSLSTGMYNSPLHF	TGCGCCAGCAGCTTGTCAACAGGGATGTATAATTCACCCCTCCACTTT
TRBD2	.	15	TRBV7-9	TRBJ2-5	CASSLVGGADETQYF	TGTGCCAGCAGCTTAGTCGGGGGGGCGGATGAGACCCAGTACTTC
TRBD1	.	18	TRBV10-3	TRBJ1-2	CAISESIGRGPGGYGYTF	TGTGCCATCAGTGAGTCGATTGGCAGGGGGCCAGGTGGCTATGGCTACACCTTC
TRBD2	.	15	TRBV6-2/TRBV6-3	TRBJ2-7	CASSSRLAGFHEQYF	TGTGCCAGCAGTTCGAGACTAGCGGGGTTCCACGAGCAGTACTTC